A single sample is the source of the 6 T cell receptor beta chains below, sequenced in a study of shared clonotypes between healthy human individuals. Only in-frame clones appear in the TCRdb table, and some are missing; sequencing was by immunoSEQ multiplex PCR. The sample contains some 2,400,000 clones, around 95% of which appear only once. Sequencing was carried out using naive CD4+ T cells sorted from blood. The subset was: CD45RA+ positively selected. Receptor source: a man younger than 35 in good health.

In its sample, this clone was seen once. The V and J genes are TRBV10-3 and TRBJ1-2; D is possibly TRBD1 (6 bases). Trimming removed 7 bases at V and 4 bases at J, with 19 bases between. The CDR3 loop spans 15 amino acids. CDR1 and CDR2 (germline): ENHRY, SYGVKD. The CDR3 coding sequence is TGTGCCATCACAGGACGAGGGGGGGTTGCCTATGGCTACACCTTC. Encoded protein: CAITGRGGVAYGYTF.

The rearrangement links TRBV9 to TRBJ1-1, with a possible D match to TRBD1 (5 bases). Deletions cut 3 bases from V and 0 bases from J, with 15 bases between. The length of the CDR3 is 16 residues. CDR1 SGDLS and CDR2 YYNGEE come from the germline V gene. DNA of the CDR3: TGTGCCAGCAGCGCCGACAGTTCGCCTTTGAACACTGAAGCTTTCTTT. As protein: CASSADSSPLNTEAFF.

The CDR3 is CASSPRAMNTEAFF. For the CDR3, the DNA is TGTGCCAGCAGCCCCAGGGCAATGAACACTGAAGCTTTCTTT. V usage is TRBV5-4 and J usage is TRBJ1-1; D perhaps matches TRBD1 (5 bases). CDR1 is SGHNT, CDR2 YYREEE, per germline (reference sequence). This CDR3 spans 14 amino acids. The V end was cut by 4 bases, the J end by 0 bases, with 10 bases between.

The J gene is TRBJ1-5, the V gene TRBV18; a possible D gene is TRBD1 (6 bases). The length of the CDR3 is 13 residues. CDR1 is KGHSH and CDR2 is LQKENI in the germline V gene. Trimming took off 6 bases at V and 7 bases at J, with 13 bases between the two ends. In DNA, the CDR3 is TGTGCCAGCTCTCCAGGGGAAATCCAGCCCCAGCATTTT. It translates to CASSPGEIQPQHF.

CDR3 DNA sequence: TGCAGCGTTGAAGAAACAGGGCTCTTTTCTGAAGCTTTCTTT. This gives the protein CSVEETGLFSEAFF. This chain joins TRBV29-1 and TRBJ1-1; D is perhaps TRBD1 (6 bases). This CDR3 has 14 residues. V lost 0 bases and J 6 bases, leaving 14 bases between the germline ends. The germline V gene has CDR1 SQVTM and CDR2 ANQGSEA.

This chain links TRBV6-6 with TRBJ2-7; 10 nucleotides match TRBD1. This CDR3 comprises 15 residues. The V gene end was trimmed by 2 bases and the J gene end by 4 bases; junction bases not matched to a gene: 5. Per the germline V gene, CDR1 is MNHNY and CDR2 is SVGAGI (reference sequence). The CDR3 coding sequence is TGTGCCAGCAGTTACGACAGGGGGCCCCCTTACGAGCAGTACTTC. This encodes CASSYDRGPPYEQYF.